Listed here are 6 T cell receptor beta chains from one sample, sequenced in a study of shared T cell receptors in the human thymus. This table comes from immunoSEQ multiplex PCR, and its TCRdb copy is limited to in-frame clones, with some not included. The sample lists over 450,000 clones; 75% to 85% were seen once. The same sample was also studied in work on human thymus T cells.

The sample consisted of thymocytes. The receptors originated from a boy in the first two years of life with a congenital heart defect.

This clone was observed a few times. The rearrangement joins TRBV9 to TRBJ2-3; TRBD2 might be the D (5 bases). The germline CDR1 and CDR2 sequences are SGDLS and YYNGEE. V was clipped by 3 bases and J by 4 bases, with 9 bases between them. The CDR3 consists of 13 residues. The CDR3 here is CASSEDLPDTQYF. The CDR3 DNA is TGTGCCAGCAGCGAGGACTTACCAGATACGCAGTATTTT.

The CDR3 region is CSVVFRGSNTGELFF. DNA for the CDR3: TGCAGCGTTGTTTTCAGGGGCTCGAACACCGGGGAGCTGTTTTTT. V and J are TRBV29-1 and TRBJ2-2; D perhaps matches TRBD1 (6 bases). This CDR3 has 15 residues. Deletions cut 4 bases from V and 0 bases from J, with 12 bases between. Germline assignment: CDR1 SQVTM and CDR2 ANQGSEA.

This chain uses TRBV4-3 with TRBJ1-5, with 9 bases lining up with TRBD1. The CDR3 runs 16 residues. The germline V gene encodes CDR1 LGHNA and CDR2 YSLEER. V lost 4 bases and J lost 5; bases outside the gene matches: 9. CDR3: CASSPNRTGEDQPQHF. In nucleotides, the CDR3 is TGCGCCAGCAGCCCCAACCGGACAGGGGAGGATCAGCCCCAGCATTTT.

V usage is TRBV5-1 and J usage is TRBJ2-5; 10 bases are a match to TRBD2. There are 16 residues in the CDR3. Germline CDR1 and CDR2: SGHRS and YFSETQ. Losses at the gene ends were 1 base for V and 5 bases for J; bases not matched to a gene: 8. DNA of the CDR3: TGCGCCAGCAGCTTGCGAACTAGCGGGGAGGGGGAGACCCAGTACTTC. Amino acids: CASSLRTSGEGETQYF.

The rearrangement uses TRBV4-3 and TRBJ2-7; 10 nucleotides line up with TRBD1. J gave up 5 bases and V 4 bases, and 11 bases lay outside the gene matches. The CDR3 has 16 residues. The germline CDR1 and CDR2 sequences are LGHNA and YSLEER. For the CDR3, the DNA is TGCGCCAGCAGCCGGAGCCCACGGGACAGGGGCCACGAGCAGTACTTC. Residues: CASSRSPRDRGHEQYF.

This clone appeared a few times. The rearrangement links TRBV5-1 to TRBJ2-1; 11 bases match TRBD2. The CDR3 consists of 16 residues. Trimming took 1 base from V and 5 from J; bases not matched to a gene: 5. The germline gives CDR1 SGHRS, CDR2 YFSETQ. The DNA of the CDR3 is TGCGCCAGCAGCTTGTTAGCGGGAGGGCCAGACAATGAGCAGTTCTTC. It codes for CASSLLAGGPDNEQFF.